This TCR beta chain was captured in a study of T cell responses to AZD1222 COVID-19 vaccine. Study at large: Recipients boosted at about 4 weeks or about 12 weeks are pooled. Study-wide results and caveats: Reportedly, close to half of spike-specific TCRs are directed against unmutated variant regions. Researchers report vaccine-associated CD4 TCRs spanning spike, with dominance at 160-218 and 743-854. Vaccination with two AZD1222 doses was followed by a rise in Spike-specific TCR breadth and depth.

There are 16 residues in the CDR3. CDR1 and CDR2 from the germline V gene are SNHLY and FYNNEI. V gave up 3 bases and J gave up 8 bases, with 20 bases separating them. The repertoire was sequenced with immunoSEQ multiplex PCR; TCRdb's copy has only in-frame clones and lacks some. This sample has 100,000 to 150,000 clones, with about 90% found just once. Points on this clone: Its antigen is currently unknown.

The origin of this receptor is an adult in good health. The starting material was peripheral blood, obtained on day 0 of AZD1222 vaccination. This rearrangement joins TRBV2 to TRBJ2-1; D may be TRBD1 (6 bases). CDR3 sequence reads: CASSDPGVVTGDEQFF. CDR3 sequence (DNA): TGTGCCAGCAGTGACCCAGGGGTGGTGACCGGCGATGAGCAGTTCTTC.